This T cell receptor beta chain was sequenced for a study of blood T cells in healthy people across ages. Per germline, CDR1 SEHNR and CDR2 FQNEAQ (reference sequence). The CDR3 covers 10 residues. Deletions cut 9 bases from V and 4 bases from J, with 4 bases between. Regarding this clonotype: The target antigen is unknown.

PCR was performed a second time for roughly 7 to 11 cycles using a sample-barcoded 5' primer and a J-beta primer mix. MiXCR, run by TCRdb on the 5' RACE reads, gives a single entry per CDR3 protein. In the table there are 650,000 to 1,000,000 distinct CDR3 sequences, about 47% of which are singletons. Points from the study as a whole: Roughly linear declines in TCR beta diversity per million T cells occurred with age.

The sequenced sample was blood. The rearrangement joins TRBV7-9 to TRBJ2-1, with D hard to call. The sequence was collected from an elderly man in good health. CDR3 amino acids: CASVYNEQFF. The CDR3 bases are TGTGCCAGTGTTTACAATGAGCAGTTCTTC.